The 24 T cell receptor beta chains presented below share a single source sample, sequenced in a study of blood T cell repertoires in COVID-19. Data came from immunoSEQ multiplex PCR; TCRdb stores just in-frame clones and leaves some out. The table includes hundreds of thousands of clones, about 81% detected once. The sequenced material came from PBMCs or T cells enriched from blood (not recorded which). These receptors were collected from a man under 40 with acute COVID-19.

This chain joins TRBV11-2 and TRBJ1-4; D not resolved. From germline, CDR1 is SGHAT and CDR2 FQNNGV. The CDR3 runs to 14 residues. Trimming removed 0 bases from V and 0 bases from J, with 2 bases in between. The chain's CDR3 is CASSLDATNEKLFF. The CDR3 DNA is TGTGCCAGCAGCTTAGACGCAACTAATGAAAAACTGTTTTTT.

V usage is TRBV19 and J usage is TRBJ1-2; 8 nucleotides match TRBD1. The CDR3 sequence is 14 residues long. Per the germline V gene, CDR1 is LNHDA and CDR2 is SQIVND (reference sequence). V gave up 4 bases and J gave up 4 bases; unmatched junction bases: 5. CDR3 amino acids: CASSTSDRGYGYTF. The CDR3 DNA reads as TGTGCCAGTAGTACATCTGACAGGGGCTATGGCTACACCTTC.

The chain recombines TRBV4-1 with TRBJ2-3; the D gene is possibly TRBD1 (5 bases). The V gene lost 4 bases and the J gene lost 0 bases, with 8 bases spanning the gap. This CDR3 has 14 residues. Germline-derived CDR1 and CDR2 are MGHRA and YSYEKL. In nucleotides, the CDR3 is TGCGCCAGCAGCCTGGGGCCTAGCACAGATACGCAGTATTTT. This codes for CASSLGPSTDTQYF.

The chain uses TRBV30 and TRBJ2-1; the match to TRBD1 covers 10 bases. This CDR3 spans 15 amino acids. The V gene's germline CDR1 is GTSNPN and CDR2 SVGIG (reference sequence). The V gene end was trimmed by 0 bases and the J gene end by 7 bases; junction bases not matched to a gene: 6. CDR3 loop: CAWSVQGQGRNEQFF. The CDR3, as DNA: TGTGCCTGGAGTGTACAGGGACAGGGGAGGAATGAGCAGTTCTTC.

The chain is built from TRBV4-1 and TRBJ2-2; weak D call: TRBD2 (5 bases). The CDR3 covers 17 residues. The germline gives CDR1 MGHRA, CDR2 YSYEKL. The V end lost 6 bases, the J end lost 0 bases, and 17 bases lay between the germline ends. The CDR3 DNA reads TGCGCCAGCAGAGGGCCTCCGGGGTCCGCGAACACCGGGGAGCTGTTTTTT. Translation: CASRGPPGSANTGELFF.

The gene calls are TRBV12-2 and TRBJ2-7; the table names TRBD2, a call not compared with the DNA. TRBV12-2 is a known pseudogene. The length of the CDR3 is 17 residues. The CDR3 here is CASRLWEDKGGLWEQYV. DNA for the CDR3: TGTGCAAGTCGCTTATGGGAAGATAAGGGGGGGCTCTGGGAGCAGTACGTC.

V and J are TRBV11-2 and TRBJ1-6, with D unclear. Germline assignment: CDR1 SGHAT and CDR2 FQNNGV. Trimming stripped 0 bases from V and 7 bases from J, with 7 bases between. CDR3 length equals 14 residues. The CDR3 region is CASSLDIANSPLHF. The CDR3 region has the DNA TGTGCCAGCAGCTTAGATATTGCGAATTCACCCCTCCACTTT.

This clone was recorded only once. V gene TRBV10-3 combines with J gene TRBJ1-2, with TRBD1 matching 7 bases. V was clipped by 7 bases and J by 0 bases; unmatched bases: 2. In germline, CDR1 is ENHRY, CDR2 SYGVKD. CDR3 length: 13 amino acids. CDR3 amino acids: CAIKGQANYGYTF. CDR3 DNA sequence: TGTGCCATCAAAGGACAGGCTAACTATGGCTACACCTTC.

This clone was picked up one time. The chain joins TRBV7-9 to TRBJ1-1, with 8 bases that match TRBD1. Germline assignment: CDR1 SEHNR and CDR2 FQNEAQ (reference sequence). This CDR3 contains 17 residues. V was pared by 2 bases and J by 11 bases, with 19 bases of the junction left unmatched. This CDR3 is CASSLTGTGGHQFSAFF. The CDR3 DNA reads as TGTGCCAGCAGCTTAACCGGGACAGGCGGACACCAATTCTCTGCTTTCTTT.

DNA of the CDR3: TGTGCCAGCCGCACGGTAGCGGGAAACACCGGGGAGCTGTTTTTT. This gives the protein CASRTVAGNTGELFF. This chain links TRBV27 with TRBJ2-2; 8 bases line up with TRBD2. CDR3 size: 15 residues. Trimming removed 8 bases from V and 2 bases from J; junction bases left unmatched: 7. In germline, CDR1 is MNHEY, CDR2 SMNVEV (reference sequence).

The rearrangement links TRBV3-1 (or the pseudogene TRBV3-2) to TRBJ2-5; perhaps TRBD2 as D (6 bases). The CDR3 runs to 13 residues. CDR1 is LGHDT, CDR2 YNNKEL, per germline (reference sequence). Between the trimmed V and J ends, which lost 6 bases and 0 bases, there was a span of 8 bases. CDR3 sequence reads: CASRAGHQETQYF. DNA for the CDR3: TGTGCCAGCAGGGCGGGACACCAAGAGACCCAGTACTTC.

The chain employs TRBV12-3 or TRBV12-4 and TRBJ1-2; 7 positions agree with TRBD1. Trimming removed 6 bases from V and 2 bases from J; junction bases left unmatched: 3. The CDR3 runs to 13 residues. The CDR3 sequence: CASSSTGNYGYTF. The DNA for the CDR3 is TGTGCCAGCAGCTCGACAGGGAACTATGGCTACACCTTC.

This clone appeared a single time. The chain couples TRBV30 to TRBJ2-3, with TRBD2 identical over 8 bases. The CDR3 length is 14 residues. Germline CDR1 is GTSNPN and CDR2 is SVGIG (reference sequence). V lost 3 bases to trimming and J lost 3 bases; unmatched junction nucleotides: 5. The CDR3 DNA is TGTGCCTGGAGCGCTGGCGGGAGGACAGATACGCAGTATTTT. Residues: CAWSAGGRTDTQYF.

This sequence joins TRBV19 and TRBJ1-6; D is uncertain. The CDR3 runs 15 residues. The germline gives CDR1 LNHDA, CDR2 SQIVND (reference sequence). The ends were cut back, 1 base at V and 9 bases at J, with 13 bases in the middle. The CDR3 loop is CASSIAVERVSPLHF. The CDR3 nucleotides read TGTGCCAGTAGTATAGCGGTGGAACGGGTTTCACCCCTCCACTTT.

Here the CDR3 reads CASKNRGRGETQYF. The CDR3 region has the DNA TGTGCCAGCAAAAACAGGGGGCGAGGGGAGACCCAGTACTTC. The chain is built from TRBV11-2 and TRBJ2-5, with TRBD1 identical over 9 bases. The CDR3 spans 14 residues. V was pared by 7 bases and J by 5 bases, with 8 bases of the junction left unmatched. Germline values: CDR1 SGHAT, CDR2 FQNNGV.

This clone was counted only a few times. V and J are TRBV7-2 and TRBJ1-3; the D gene is possibly TRBD1 (5 bases). The V gene's germline CDR1 is SGHTA and CDR2 FQGNSA. V lost 2 bases, J lost 4 bases, and 9 bases lay in between. The CDR3 contains 14 residues. The CDR3 DNA sequence: TGTGCCAGCAGCTTACAGGGTTCCGGAAACACCATATATTTT. It encodes CASSLQGSGNTIYF.

The V call is TRBV3-1 (or the pseudogene TRBV3-2), the J call TRBJ1-1, with 7 bases identical to TRBD1. This CDR3 comprises 13 residues. Germline V gives CDR1 LGHDT, CDR2 YNNKEL (reference sequence). Losses at the gene ends were 4 bases for V and 7 bases for J; bases not matched to a gene: 6. The CDR3 is CASSLLQGYEAFF. CDR3 in DNA: TGTGCCAGCAGCCTTTTACAGGGGTATGAAGCTTTCTTT.

The chain has TRBV5-1 and TRBJ1-3, with a possible D match to TRBD1 (6 bases). This CDR3 contains 18 residues. V was pared by 4 bases and J by 0 bases, with 20 bases between. Per germline, CDR1 SGHRS and CDR2 YFSETQ. The CDR3, as DNA: TGCGCCAGCAGCCTAGGGTCCAACAGGGTTGTCTCTGGAAACACCATATATTTT. Translating gives CASSLGSNRVVSGNTIYF.

V and J are TRBV5-8 and TRBJ2-1; 9 bases line up with TRBD2. J was trimmed by 9 bases and V by 2 bases; bases with no gene match: 6. CDR1 SGHTS and CDR2 YDEGEE come from the germline V gene. The CDR3 runs to 14 residues. CDR3 DNA: TGTGCCAGCAGCTTCCTAGCGGGGTTTGGTGAGCAGTTCTTC. This translates into CASSFLAGFGEQFF.

This clone was seen only a few times. The chain employs TRBV10-3 and TRBJ2-1; maybe TRBD2 (6 bases). The CDR3 is made up of 16 amino acids. V gave up 3 bases and J gave up 4 bases, with 16 bases separating them. Germline V gene lookup returns CDR1 ENHRY and CDR2 SYGVKD. The CDR3: CAISEIGGKGYNEQFF. The CDR3 DNA is TGTGCCATCAGTGAAATCGGGGGTAAGGGTTACAATGAGCAGTTCTTC.

The J gene is TRBJ1-1, the V gene TRBV7-8; tentative D call: TRBD1 (6 bases). The CDR3 runs 14 residues. CDR1 is SGHVS, CDR2 FQNEAQ, per germline. With 5 bases removed from V and 1 base from J, the gap between germline ends came to 11 bases. The CDR3 here is CASSPWTENTEAFF. Here the CDR3 DNA reads TGTGCCAGCAGCCCCTGGACAGAGAACACTGAAGCTTTCTTT.

This sequence joins TRBV6-2 or TRBV6-3 and TRBJ1-2; D possibly corresponds to TRBD1 (6 bases). The CDR3 consists of 13 residues. Germline V CDR1 and CDR2: MNHEY, SVGEGT. Trimming left V 5 bases short and J 5 bases short, with 12 bases between. CDR3 region: CASSQGHSYGYTF. CDR3 bases: TGTGCCAGCAGTCAGGGACACTCGTATGGCTACACCTTC.

J is TRBJ1-1 and V is TRBV19, with 8 bases lining up with TRBD1. Germline values: CDR1 LNHDA, CDR2 SQIVND (reference sequence). With V trimmed by 4 bases and J by 1 base, 2 bases remained unmatched. The CDR3 has 14 amino acids. In nucleotides, the CDR3 is TGTGCCAGTAGTAGAGGACAGGGGAACACTGAAGCTTTCTTT. This encodes CASSRGQGNTEAFF.

The chain joins TRBV19 to TRBJ1-2, with 12 bases identical to TRBD1. The germline CDR1 and CDR2 sequences are LNHDA and SQIVND (reference sequence). This CDR3 spans 16 amino acids. After removal of 2 bases from V and 3 bases from J, the junction contained 4 bases not matched to a gene. The CDR3 DNA reads as TGTGCCAGTAGTATATCCGGGACAGGGGGCGACTATGGCTACACCTTC. Encoded protein: CASSISGTGGDYGYTF. Together with reference TRBV19 and TRBJ1-2, the CDR3 gives the full variable domain: DGGITQSPKYLFRKEGQNVTLSCEQNLNHDAMYWYRQDPGQGLRLIYYSQIVNDFQKGDIAEGYSVSREKKESFPLTVTSAQKNPTAFYLCASSISGTGGDYGYTFGSGTRLTVV.